This entry describes one TCR beta chain. The authors' processing: Counts of nucleated cells, estimated from reference gene primer amplification, were obtained. This table comes from immunoSEQ multiplex PCR, and its TCRdb copy is limited to in-frame clones, with some not included. The V and J calls and the clone size are those of that table, but D and trimming were determined from the DNA. Here the sample spans 250,000 to 350,000 clones, about nine tenths being singletons. This entry is derived from a study of blood T cell repertoires in COVID-19. Study-wide context: Acute and convalescent COVID-19 samples came from the United States, Italy and Spain. T cells, B-cell-depleted T cells, or PBMCs provided the cDNA or gDNA that served as material.

Self-reported history from a screening survey and questionnaire set each donor's cohort. V gave up 2 bases and J gave up 5 bases, with 6 bases separating them. CDR1 and CDR2 (germline): SEHNR, FQNEAQ (reference sequence). The CDR3 runs to 12 residues. Sequencing input: PBMCs or T cells enriched from blood (not recorded which). This TCR came from a man aged 55 to 70 who had recovered from COVID-19. This chain uses TRBV7-9 with TRBJ2-5, with D unclear. CDR3 amino acids: CASSLSAETQYF. The CDR3 region has the DNA TGTGCCAGCAGCTTATCCGCGGAGACCCAGTACTTC.